The 10 T cell receptor beta chains below come from one sample, sequenced in a study of T-cell reconstitution after alpha-beta-depleted transplantation in children. The authors prepared the TCRbeta library with unique molecular identifiers. In TCRdb, the PCR reads were re-called with MiXCR into one record per CDR3 protein. The data show roughly 350,000 distinct CDR3 sequences, about a tenth seen once. The sample in question was PBMCs from the stem cell graft donor, obtained from the stem cell graft. The receptors here all came from a human donor who donated a stem cell graft to a child with acute lymphoblastic leukemia.

Here the CDR3 reads CSADPMGDANEQYF. The CDR3 region has the DNA TGCAGTGCCGACCCGATGGGGGATGCGAACGAGCAGTACTTC. The chain carries TRBV20-1 and TRBJ2-7; D is perhaps TRBD1 or TRBD2 (5 bases each). The CDR3 spans 14 residues. Germline assignment: CDR1 DFQATT and CDR2 SNEGSKA (reference sequence). The V end lost 6 bases, the J end lost 5 bases, and 20 bases lay between the germline ends.

This clonotype was observed many times. This chain joins TRBV27 and TRBJ2-1; TRBD1 agrees at 7 bases. This CDR3 contains 14 residues. Trimming cost V 5 bases and J 4 bases; bases outside gene matches: 5. Germline CDR1 and CDR2: MNHEY and SMNVEV (reference sequence). CDR3 nucleotides: TGTGCCAGCAGTCTGGACAGGATTTACAATGAGCAGTTCTTC. Protein sequence: CASSLDRIYNEQFF.

This clonotype was recorded a few times. The chain uses TRBV20-1 and TRBJ2-1, with D possibly TRBD1 on 6 matching bases. CDR1 is DFQATT and CDR2 is SNEGSKA in the germline V gene (reference sequence). V lost 0 bases to trimming and J lost 5 bases, with 14 bases between them. CDR3 length: 15 residues. The CDR3 here is CSARDYTGSNNEQFF. Written as DNA, the CDR3 is TGCAGTGCTAGAGATTATACAGGGAGTAACAATGAGCAGTTCTTC.

This clonotype has a handful of counts. The chain uses TRBV4-2 and TRBJ2-7, with 12 bases identical to TRBD2. The germline gives CDR1 LGHNA, CDR2 YNFKEQ. CDR3 length: 16 amino acids. V lost 4 bases, J lost 3 bases, and 7 bases stayed unmatched. The CDR3 coding sequence is TGTGCCAGCAGCCGAACGACTAGCGGGAGTTTCTACGAGCAGTACTTC. It is translated as CASSRTTSGSFYEQYF.

This clonotype showed up just a few times. This chain uses TRBV20-1 with TRBJ1-5; 9 bases align to TRBD1. Losses at the gene ends were 3 bases for V and 4 bases for J; bases not matched to a gene: 4. Germline assignment: CDR1 DFQATT and CDR2 SNEGSKA (reference sequence). This CDR3 is 14 amino acids long. This CDR3 reads CSASGGQGNQPQHF. In DNA, the CDR3 is TGCAGTGCTAGCGGAGGACAGGGGAATCAGCCCCAGCATTTT.

V usage is TRBV18 and J usage is TRBJ1-2; possible D gene TRBD1, 6 bases. Germline-derived CDR1 and CDR2 are KGHSH and LQKENI. Trimming left V 4 bases short and J 3 bases short, with 9 bases between. The CDR3 has 13 amino acids. The CDR3 spells CASSLRTDYGYTF. In nucleotides, the CDR3 is TGTGCCAGCTCACTCCGGACAGACTATGGCTACACCTTC.

This clonotype was detected a few times. V gene TRBV7-2 combines with J gene TRBJ2-1, with 9 bases aligning to TRBD2. Germline CDR1 SGHTA, CDR2 FQGNSA. The CDR3 is 15 amino acids. V lost 3 bases and J lost 6; bases outside the gene matches: 6. This CDR3 is CASSFRLAGSNEQFF. The CDR3 DNA sequence: TGTGCCAGCAGCTTCCGTCTAGCGGGGTCCAATGAGCAGTTCTTC.

The chain couples TRBV20-1 to TRBJ2-7; D is ambiguous. In germline, CDR1 is DFQATT, CDR2 SNEGSKA (reference sequence). This CDR3 has 11 amino acids. Deletions cut 0 bases from V and 4 bases from J, with 4 bases between. CDR3 in DNA: TGCAGTGCTAGAGATATATACGAGCAGTACTTC. Translating gives CSARDIYEQYF.

This clonotype was observed many times. The CDR3 sequence is CASSPVFGNTEAFF. The CDR3 nucleotides are TGTGCCAGCAGCCCAGTGTTCGGGAACACTGAAGCTTTCTTT. This rearrangement joins TRBV7-2 to TRBJ1-1, with unresolved D. The CDR3 covers 14 residues. The germline V gene encodes CDR1 SGHTA and CDR2 FQGNSA. Trimming pared 5 bases from V and 1 base from J, leaving 11 bases between.

The genes are TRBV12-3 or TRBV12-4 and TRBJ2-3, with TRBD2 matching over 10 bases. This CDR3 spans 15 amino acids. V lost 0 bases to trimming and J lost 5 bases; unmatched junction nucleotides: 2. The CDR3 nucleotides read TGTGCCAGCAGTTTAGCGGCTAGCGGGAGAGATACGCAGTATTTT. It yields the protein CASSLAASGRDTQYF.